This section outlines one TCR beta chain sequence together with its context. This sample was included in a study of CD4 and CD8 cells across lung adenocarcinoma regions. A single record per CDR3 protein comes from TCRdb applying MiXCR to the PCR reads. This sample yields about 25,000 distinct CDR3 sequences, of which roughly half are seen a single time; approximately 48% belongs to the top ten. CDR3 length equals 14 residues. CDR1 and CDR2 from the germline V gene are MNHNS and SASEGT. The sample was CD8+ T cells from the center of a lung tumor. This chain connects TRBV6-1 to TRBJ2-5; D is tentatively TRBD1 or TRBD2 (5 bases each). This receptor was obtained from a male donor with lung adenocarcinoma. The CD4 and CD8 labels of this study may be unreliable. CDR3 in DNA: TGTGCGGGCCGAGGGGCGGCCGACCAAGAGACCCAGTACTTC. Encoded protein: CAGRGAADQETQYF.